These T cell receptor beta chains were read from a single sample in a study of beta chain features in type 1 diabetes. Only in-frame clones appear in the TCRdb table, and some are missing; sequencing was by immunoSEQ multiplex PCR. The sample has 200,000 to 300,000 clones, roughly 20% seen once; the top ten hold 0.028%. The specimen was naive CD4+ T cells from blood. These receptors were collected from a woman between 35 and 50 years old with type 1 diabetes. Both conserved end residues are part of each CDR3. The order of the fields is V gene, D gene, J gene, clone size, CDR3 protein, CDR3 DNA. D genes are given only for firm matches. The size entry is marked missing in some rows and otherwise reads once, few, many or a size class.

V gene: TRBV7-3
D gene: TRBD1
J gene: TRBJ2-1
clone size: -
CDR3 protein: CASSLRAGGYNEQFF
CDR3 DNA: TGTGCCAGCAGCTTACGGGCAGGGGGATACAATGAGCAGTTCTTC

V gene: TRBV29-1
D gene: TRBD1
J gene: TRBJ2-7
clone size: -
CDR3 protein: CSVHRGYEQYF
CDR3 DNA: TGCAGCGTACACAGGGGCTACGAGCAGTACTTC

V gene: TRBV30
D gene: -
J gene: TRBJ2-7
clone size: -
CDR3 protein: CAWKGSATEQYF
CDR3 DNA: TGTGCCTGGAAGGGGTCGGCAACCGAGCAGTACTTC

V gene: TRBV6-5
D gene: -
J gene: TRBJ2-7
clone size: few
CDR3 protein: CASSYAQAGSYEQYF
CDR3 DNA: TGTGCCAGCAGTTACGCGCAGGCAGGATCCTACGAGCAGTACTTC

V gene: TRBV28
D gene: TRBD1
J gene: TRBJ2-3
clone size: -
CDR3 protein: CASRTTGASTDTQYF
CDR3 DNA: TGTGCCAGCAGGACGACAGGGGCGAGCACAGATACGCAGTATTTT

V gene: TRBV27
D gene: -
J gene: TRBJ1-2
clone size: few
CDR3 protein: CASISETGGYTF
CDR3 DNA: TGTGCCAGCATATCGGAGACGGGTGGCTACACCTTC

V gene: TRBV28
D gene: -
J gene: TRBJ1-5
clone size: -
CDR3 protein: CASSGGVQPQHF
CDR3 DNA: TGTGCCAGTTCTGGCGGAGTTCAGCCCCAGCATTTT

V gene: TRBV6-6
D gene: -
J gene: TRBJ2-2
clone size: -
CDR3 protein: CASSFRGTGELFF
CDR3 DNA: TGTGCCAGCAGTTTCCGGGGCACCGGGGAGCTGTTTTTT

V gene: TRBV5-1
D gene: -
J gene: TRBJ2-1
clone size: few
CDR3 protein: CASSGLTSLAYNEQFF
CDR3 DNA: TGCGCCAGCAGCGGACTTACTAGCCTGGCATACAATGAGCAGTTCTTC

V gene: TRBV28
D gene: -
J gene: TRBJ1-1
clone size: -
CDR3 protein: CASSSSPDSAALAFF
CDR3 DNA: TGTGCCAGCAGTTCCTCTCCTGACAGCGCTGCGTTGGCTTTCTTT

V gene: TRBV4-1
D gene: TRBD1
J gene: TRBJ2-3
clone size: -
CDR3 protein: CASSLQGTGSRDTQYF
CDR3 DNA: TGCGCCAGCAGCCTTCAAGGGACAGGGTCGAGAGATACGCAGTATTTT

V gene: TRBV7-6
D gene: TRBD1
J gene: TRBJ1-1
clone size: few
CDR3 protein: CASSSTGDATEAFF
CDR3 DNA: TGTGCCAGCAGCTCCACAGGGGACGCCACTGAAGCTTTCTTT

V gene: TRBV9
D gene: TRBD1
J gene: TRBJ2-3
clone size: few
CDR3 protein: CASTQGSTDTQYF
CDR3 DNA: TGTGCCAGCACACAGGGGTCCACAGATACGCAGTATTTT

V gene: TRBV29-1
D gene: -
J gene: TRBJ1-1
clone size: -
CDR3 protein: CSVRTGGNTEAFF
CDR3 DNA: TGCAGCGTCCGAACGGGGGGGAACACTGAAGCTTTCTTT

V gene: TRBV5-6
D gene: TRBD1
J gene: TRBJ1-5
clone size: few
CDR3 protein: CASSGQGEYQPQHF
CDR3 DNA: TGTGCCAGCAGCGGACAGGGGGAGTATCAGCCCCAGCATTTT

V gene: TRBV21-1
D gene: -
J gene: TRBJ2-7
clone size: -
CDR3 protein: CASSCPGQGNEQYF
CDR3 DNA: TGTGCCAGCAGCTGCCCGGGACAGGGCAACGAGCAGTACTTC

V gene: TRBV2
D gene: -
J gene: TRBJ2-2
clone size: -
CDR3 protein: CASTRENTGELFF
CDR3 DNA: TGTGCCAGCACCCGAGAGAACACCGGGGAGCTGTTTTTT

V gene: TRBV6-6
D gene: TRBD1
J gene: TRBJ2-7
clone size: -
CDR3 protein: CASSYSGQGTAYEQYF
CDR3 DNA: TGTGCCAGCAGTTACTCCGGACAGGGAACTGCTTACGAGCAGTACTTC

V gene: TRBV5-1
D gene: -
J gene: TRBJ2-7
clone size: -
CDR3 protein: CASSLTGKPYEQYF
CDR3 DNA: TGCGCCAGCAGCTTGACGGGGAAACCCTACGAGCAGTACTTC

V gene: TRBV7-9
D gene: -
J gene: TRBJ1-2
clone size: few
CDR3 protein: CASSLVQGRGGYTF
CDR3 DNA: TGTGCCAGCAGCTTAGTACAGGGTCGTGGCGGCTACACCTTC

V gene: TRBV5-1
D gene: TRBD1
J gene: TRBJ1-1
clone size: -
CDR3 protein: CASSIRGPYTEAFF
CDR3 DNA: TGCGCCAGCAGCATCAGGGGGCCGTACACTGAAGCTTTCTTT

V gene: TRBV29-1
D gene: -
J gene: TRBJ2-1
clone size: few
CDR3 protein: CSVEEGTKSEQFF
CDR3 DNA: TGCAGCGTTGAAGAAGGGACAAAAAGTGAGCAGTTCTTC

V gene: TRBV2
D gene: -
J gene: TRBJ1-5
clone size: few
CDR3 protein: CASKGARQPQHF
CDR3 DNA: TGTGCCAGCAAAGGGGCTAGGCAGCCCCAGCATTTT

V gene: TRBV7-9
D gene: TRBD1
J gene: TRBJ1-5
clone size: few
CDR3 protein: CASSPGQGEQPQHF
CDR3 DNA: TGTGCCAGCAGCCCGGGACAGGGAGAGCAGCCCCAGCATTTT

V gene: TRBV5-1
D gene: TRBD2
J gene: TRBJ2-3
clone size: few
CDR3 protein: CASSGILRGGLDTQYF
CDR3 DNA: TGCGCCAGCAGCGGGATTTTGCGGGGGGGCCTGGATACGCAGTATTTT

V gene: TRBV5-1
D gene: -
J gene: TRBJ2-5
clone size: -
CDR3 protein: CASSLDPGEETQYF
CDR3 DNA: TGCGCCAGCAGTTTGGACCCCGGGGAAGAGACCCAGTACTTC

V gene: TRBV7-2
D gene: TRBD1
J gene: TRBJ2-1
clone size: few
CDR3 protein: CASSSDRVGEQFF
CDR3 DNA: TGTGCCAGCAGCTCGGACAGGGTGGGTGAGCAGTTCTTC

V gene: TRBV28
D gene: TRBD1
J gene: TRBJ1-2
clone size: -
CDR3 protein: CASSGQGQGAGGYTF
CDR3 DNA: TGTGCCAGCAGTGGGCAAGGACAGGGGGCGGGTGGCTACACCTTC

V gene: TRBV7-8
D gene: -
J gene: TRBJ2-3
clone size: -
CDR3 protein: CASSPTRGDTQYF
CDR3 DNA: TGTGCCAGCAGCCCGACCAGGGGAGATACGCAGTATTTT

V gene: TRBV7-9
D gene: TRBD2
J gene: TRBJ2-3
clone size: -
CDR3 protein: CASTLGLATDTQYF
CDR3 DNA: TGTGCCAGCACCTTGGGACTAGCCACAGATACGCAGTATTTT

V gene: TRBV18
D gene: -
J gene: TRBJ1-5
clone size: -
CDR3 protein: CASSLGLNQPQHF
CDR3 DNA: TGTGCCAGCTCACTGGGACTCAATCAGCCCCAGCATTTT

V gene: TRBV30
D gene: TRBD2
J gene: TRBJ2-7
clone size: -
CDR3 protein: CAVTTSGHYEQYF
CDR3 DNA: TGTGCCGTCACGACTAGCGGCCACTACGAGCAGTACTTC

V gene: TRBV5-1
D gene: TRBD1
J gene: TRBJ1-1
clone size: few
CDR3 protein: CASSLGQGVEAFF
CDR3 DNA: TGCGCCAGCAGCTTGGGACAGGGAGTTGAAGCTTTCTTT

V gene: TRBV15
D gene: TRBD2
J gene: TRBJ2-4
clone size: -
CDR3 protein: CATSRGGNLAKNIQYF
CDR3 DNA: TGTGCCACCAGCAGGGGAGGGAACCTAGCCAAAAACATTCAGTACTTC

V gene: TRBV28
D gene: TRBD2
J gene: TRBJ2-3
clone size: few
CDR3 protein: CASSSGLAGGSSDTQYF
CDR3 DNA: TGTGCCAGCAGTTCGGGACTAGCGGGAGGAAGCTCAGATACGCAGTATTTT

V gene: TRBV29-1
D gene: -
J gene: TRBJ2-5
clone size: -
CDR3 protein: CSVGWGGGQETQYF
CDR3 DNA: TGCAGCGTTGGTTGGGGAGGGGGGCAAGAGACCCAGTACTTC

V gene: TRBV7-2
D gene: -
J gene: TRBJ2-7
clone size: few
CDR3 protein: CASSLVGGYEQYF
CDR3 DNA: TGTGCCAGCAGCTTAGTTGGCGGCTACGAGCAGTACTTC

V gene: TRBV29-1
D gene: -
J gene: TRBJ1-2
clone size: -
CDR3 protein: CSVEDANYGYTF
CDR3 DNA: TGCAGCGTTGAAGACGCTAACTATGGCTACACCTTC

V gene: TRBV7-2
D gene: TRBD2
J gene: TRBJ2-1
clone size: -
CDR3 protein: CASSPSGMLDGEQFF
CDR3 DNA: TGTGCCAGCAGTCCTAGCGGGATGCTTGATGGTGAGCAGTTCTTC

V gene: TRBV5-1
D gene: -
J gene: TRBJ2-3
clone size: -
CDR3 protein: CASSLRQESTDTQYF
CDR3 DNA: TGCGCCAGCAGCTTGAGGCAGGAAAGCACAGATACGCAGTATTTT

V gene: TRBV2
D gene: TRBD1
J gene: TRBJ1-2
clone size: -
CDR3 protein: CASRSTGGTGYGYTF
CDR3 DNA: TGTGCCAGCAGGTCCACAGGGGGAACAGGCTATGGCTACACCTTC

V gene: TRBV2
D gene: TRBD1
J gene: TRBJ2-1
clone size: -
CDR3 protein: CASRLDRGGYNEQFF
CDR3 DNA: TGTGCCAGCAGATTGGACAGGGGAGGCTACAATGAGCAGTTCTTC

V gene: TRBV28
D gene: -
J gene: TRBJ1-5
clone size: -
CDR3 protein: CASSYPTRNQPQHF
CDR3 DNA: TGTGCCAGCAGTTACCCGACTCGGAATCAGCCCCAGCATTTT

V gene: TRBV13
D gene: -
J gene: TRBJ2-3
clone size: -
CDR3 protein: CASSSRQSTDTQYF
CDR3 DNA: TGTGCCAGCAGCTCTCGACAGTCCACAGATACGCAGTATTTT

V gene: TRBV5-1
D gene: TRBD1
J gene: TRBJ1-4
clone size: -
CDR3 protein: CASSSRGLDEKLFF
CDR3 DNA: TGCGCCAGCAGCTCCAGGGGGCTTGATGAAAAACTGTTTTTT

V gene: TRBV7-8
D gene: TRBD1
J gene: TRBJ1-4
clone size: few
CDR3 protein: CASSRSGQLSEKLFF
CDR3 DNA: TGTGCCAGCAGCCGGTCGGGACAGCTATCCGAAAAACTGTTTTTT

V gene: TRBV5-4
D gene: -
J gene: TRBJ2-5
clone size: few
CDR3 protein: CASSWDNSLLQETQYF
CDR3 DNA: TGTGCCAGCAGCTGGGACAATTCCCTCTTACAAGAGACCCAGTACTTC

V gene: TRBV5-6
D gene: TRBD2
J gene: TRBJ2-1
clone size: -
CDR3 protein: CASSPATSGHNEQFF
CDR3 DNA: TGTGCCAGCAGCCCGGCCACTAGCGGCCACAATGAGCAGTTCTTC